Each of the 30 T cell receptor beta chains below was sequenced from the same sample in a study of identical twins. TCRdb reprocessed the 5' RACE reads via MiXCR and lists one record per CDR3 protein. The sample contains about 890,000 distinct CDR3 sequences, approximately 13% of which appear only once. The same specimen was also included in a second study, on yellow fever vaccine responses in identical twins.

The sequenced material came from PBMCs. These receptors all stem from a woman between 18 and 29 years old in good health.

The rearrangement uses TRBV3-1 and TRBJ1-6; D is perhaps TRBD1 (5 bases). CDR3 length equals 14 residues. V lost 3 bases and J lost 9, with 12 bases in between. Germline lookup yields CDR1 LGHDT and CDR2 YNNKEL (reference sequence). CDR3 sequence (DNA): TGTGCCAGCAGCCACAGAGGGGCTGCTTCACCCCTCCACTTT. This gives the protein CASSHRGAASPLHF.

The chain carries TRBV6-1 and TRBJ2-1; D is unresolved. This CDR3 contains 13 residues. V lost 1 base and J 6 bases, leaving 7 bases between the germline ends. CDR1 MNHNS and CDR2 SASEGT come from the germline V gene. The CDR3: CASSEGTGNEQFF. DNA of the CDR3: TGTGCCAGCAGTGAAGGGACCGGCAATGAGCAGTTCTTC.

This clonotype was seen a few times. The V gene is TRBV12-3 or TRBV12-4, the J gene TRBJ1-2, with D uncertain. V was trimmed by 1 base and J by 8 bases, leaving 20 bases between them. The CDR3 loop spans 16 amino acids. The DNA of the CDR3 is TGTGCCAGCAGTTTAGAAGGGAGAACCCATGCAGTGGGCTACACCTTC. Translated, it gives CASSLEGRTHAVGYTF.

There are a few counts of this clonotype. J is TRBJ2-7 and V is TRBV3-1, with 7 bases matching TRBD2. V lost 0 bases, J lost 3 bases, and 2 bases stayed unmatched. Germline CDR1 LGHDT, CDR2 YNNKEL (reference sequence). The CDR3 has 14 residues. The CDR3: CASSQDTGGYEQYF. In DNA, the CDR3 is TGTGCCAGCAGCCAAGACACGGGAGGCTACGAGCAGTACTTC.

V gene TRBV7-9 combines with J gene TRBJ2-5; D is uncertain. Germline CDR1 and CDR2: SEHNR and FQNEAQ (reference sequence). Trimming stripped 3 bases from V and 1 base from J, with 9 bases between. The CDR3 runs to 14 residues. CDR3 residues: CASSFWAGQETQYF. CDR3 nucleotide sequence: TGTGCCAGCAGCTTCTGGGCAGGCCAAGAGACCCAGTACTTC. The complete variable domain, with remaining parts taken from reference TRBV7-9 and TRBJ2-5, reads DTGVSQNPRHKITKRGQNVTFRCDPISEHNRLYWYRQTLGQGPEFLTYFQNEAQLEKSRLLSDRFSAERPKGSFSTLEIQRTEQGDSAMYLCASSFWAGQETQYFGPGTRLLVL.

This clonotype was seen a few times. V is TRBV28 and J is TRBJ2-7; TRBD2 matches 10 bases. J lost 7 bases, V lost 9 bases, and 9 bases had no gene match. This CDR3 has 13 residues. CDR1 is MDHEN, CDR2 SYDVKM, per germline. The CDR3 region has the DNA TGTGCCAGTCAAAGCGGGAGGGCTGGGGAGCAGTACTTC. Translation gives CASQSGRAGEQYF.

This clonotype appeared a few times. This chain joins TRBV28 and TRBJ1-2, with TRBD1 as a possible D gene (6 bases). The CDR3 length is 13 residues. Germline lookup yields CDR1 MDHEN and CDR2 SYDVKM. Trimming cost V 4 bases and J 5 bases, with 11 bases left between them. Here the CDR3 DNA reads TGTGCCAGCAGTTATTCGGGGACATATGGCTACACCTTC. Translated, it gives CASSYSGTYGYTF.

This clonotype came up a few times. The chain joins TRBV5-1 to TRBJ2-7, with unresolved D. With 4 bases removed from V and 2 bases from J, the gap between germline ends came to 16 bases. CDR3 length equals 15 residues. Germline-derived CDR1 and CDR2 are SGHRS and YFSETQ. The CDR3 nucleotides read TGCGCCAGCAGCCCCTTGCGAACCACTACCTACGAGCAGTACTTC. Its protein is CASSPLRTTTYEQYF.

The chain recombines TRBV7-7 with TRBJ2-7, with 7 nucleotides matching TRBD2. CDR1 and CDR2 from the germline V gene are SSHAT and FNYEAQ (reference sequence). V was pared by 0 bases and J by 2 bases, with 4 bases of the junction left unmatched. CDR3 length equals 15 residues. The CDR3 here is CASSLAASGPYEQYF. DNA of the CDR3: TGTGCCAGCAGCTTAGCGGCTAGCGGTCCCTACGAGCAGTACTTC.

The chain carries TRBV2 and TRBJ2-1, with D hard to call. The CDR3 runs 14 residues. Germline CDR1 and CDR2: SNHLY and FYNNEI. Trimming removed 2 bases from V and 8 bases from J, with 13 bases in between. The CDR3 coding sequence is TGTGCCAGCAGTGAATCCACTGTGAGGCATGAGCAGTTCTTC. Residues: CASSESTVRHEQFF.

This clonotype was found a few times. This chain connects TRBV5-1 to TRBJ2-5, with unresolved D. The CDR3 is 13 amino acids. The germline V gene has CDR1 SGHRS and CDR2 YFSETQ. V lost 1 base to trimming and J lost 5 bases, with 9 bases between them. As DNA, the CDR3 is TGCGCCAGCAGCTTGAATGTCGCCGAGACCCAGTACTTC. Translated, it gives CASSLNVAETQYF.

The chain joins TRBV20-1 to TRBJ2-2; 10 positions agree with TRBD2. The ends lost 0 bases at V and 4 bases at J; junction bases unmatched: 5. The CDR3 is 16 amino acids. Germline loops: CDR1 DFQATT, CDR2 SNEGSKA (reference sequence). CDR3 bases: TGCAGTGCTAGAGATGGTAGCGGGAGGTTCACCGGGGAGCTGTTTTTT. Protein product: CSARDGSGRFTGELFF.

This clonotype was counted a few times. The rearrangement uses TRBV6-1 and TRBJ1-2; a possible D gene is TRBD1 (6 bases). Germline V CDR1 and CDR2: MNHNS, SASEGT. This CDR3 spans 14 amino acids. The V end lost 5 bases, the J end lost 3 bases, and 13 bases lay between the germline ends. The CDR3 DNA sequence: TGTGCCAGCAGTAAAAGGGGGTTTGACTATGGCTACACCTTC. Translation gives CASSKRGFDYGYTF.

In this sample, this clonotype turned up a few times. The V and J genes are TRBV4-1 and TRBJ2-7, with TRBD1 identical over 11 bases. The germline V gene encodes CDR1 MGHRA and CDR2 YSYEKL. This CDR3 has 15 amino acids. The V and J ends lost 3 bases and 3 bases, in that order; junction bases with no gene match: 4. The CDR3 DNA follows: TGCGCCAGCAGCCATACCGGGACAGGGGGCTACGAGCAGTACTTC. Amino acid sequence: CASSHTGTGGYEQYF.

The table lists this clonotype with a count of one. The V and J genes are TRBV4-2 and TRBJ2-1; 7 bases fit TRBD1. CDR3 size: 15 residues. V lost 6 bases to trimming and J lost 3 bases; unmatched junction nucleotides: 8. Per germline, CDR1 LGHNA and CDR2 YNFKEQ. CDR3 nucleotides: TGTGCCAGCAGTTCGCAAACAGGGGACTACAATGAGCAGTTCTTC. It specifies CASSSQTGDYNEQFF.

The CDR3 sequence: CSARLATGSGNTIYF. The CDR3 bases are TGCAGTGCTAGATTGGCGACTGGATCTGGAAACACCATATATTTT. The chain joins TRBV20-1 to TRBJ1-3; D unclear. The ends were cut back, 2 bases at V and 1 base at J, with 12 bases in the middle. CDR1 and CDR2 (germline): DFQATT, SNEGSKA (reference sequence). There are 15 residues in the CDR3.

This clonotype was detected only a few times. The V and J genes are TRBV7-2 and TRBJ2-1; D not resolved. Germline V CDR1 and CDR2: SGHTA, FQGNSA. The CDR3 loop spans 14 amino acids. Trimming stripped 4 bases from V and 2 bases from J, with 9 bases between. The CDR3 DNA reads as TGTGCCAGCAGCTCCGGAGCTACCTACAATGAGCAGTTCTTC. This codes for CASSSGATYNEQFF.

The chain has TRBV21-1 and TRBJ2-7; TRBD1 is taken as the D call from the table, unchecked against the DNA. TRBV21-1 counts as a pseudogene. The CDR3 covers 15 residues. DNA for the CDR3: TGTGCCAGCAGCAACGCCGGGACAGGACCTTACGAGCAGTACGTC. This sequence encodes CASSNAGTGPYEQYV.

The chain has TRBV29-1 and TRBJ2-1, with D perhaps TRBD1 or TRBD2 (5 bases each). There are 18 residues in the CDR3. Trimming removed 0 bases at V and 6 bases at J, with 24 bases between. Germline CDR1 and CDR2: SQVTM and ANQGSEA. The CDR3 region has the DNA TGCAGCGTTGAAGATGCCCCGGGACGGCAACCCTCCGGCAATGAGCAGTTCTTC. Protein: CSVEDAPGRQPSGNEQFF.

This clonotype turned up a few times. The chain has TRBV6-1 and TRBJ1-6; D might be TRBD1 (5 bases). Germline CDR1 MNHNS, CDR2 SASEGT. Trimming left V 5 bases short and J 6 bases short, with 14 bases between. This CDR3 is 15 amino acids long. CDR3 in amino acids: CASSKSGTLNSPLHF. CDR3 coding DNA: TGTGCCAGCAGTAAATCCGGGACCCTTAATTCACCCCTCCACTTT.

The chain uses TRBV6-1 and TRBJ1-1; D is possibly TRBD1 (5 bases). This CDR3 has 15 residues. Between the trimmed V and J ends, which lost 4 bases and 0 bases, there was a span of 12 bases. CDR1 is MNHNS and CDR2 is SASEGT in the germline V gene. The CDR3, as DNA: TGTGCCAGCAGTGCGGGGGGTAATATGAACACTGAAGCTTTCTTT. It yields the protein CASSAGGNMNTEAFF.

The genes are TRBV7-9 and TRBJ2-1, with 8 bases identical to TRBD1. The CDR3 sequence is 16 residues long. V trimming: 4 bases; J trimming: 6 bases; junction bases outside the gene matches: 11. Germline V gives CDR1 SEHNR, CDR2 FQNEAQ (reference sequence). The CDR3, as DNA: TGTGCCAGCAGCTCGTCGACAGGGGAGAGAGGCAATGAGCAGTTCTTC. Amino acids: CASSSSTGERGNEQFF.

This clonotype was counted a few times. The genes are TRBV20-1 and TRBJ2-5; 7 positions agree with TRBD2. Germline CDR1 and CDR2: DFQATT and SNEGSKA (reference sequence). The length of the CDR3 is 13 residues. V shed 4 bases, J shed 1 base, and the junction held 3 bases outside the gene matches. CDR3 in DNA: TGCAGTGCTACCGGGACTACCCAAGAGACCCAGTACTTC. Translated, it gives CSATGTTQETQYF.

J is TRBJ1-2 and V is TRBV2; D ambiguous. Germline CDR1 is SNHLY and CDR2 is FYNNEI. CDR3 length equals 13 residues. V was shortened by 6 bases and J by 0 bases, with 8 bases between the two germline ends. In DNA, the CDR3 is TGTGCCAGCAGCATGGGAGCTAACTATGGCTACACCTTC. Amino acids: CASSMGANYGYTF.

This clonotype was recorded at least ten times. The chain links TRBV10-3 to TRBJ2-7; TRBD2 might be the D (5 bases). The CDR3 consists of 16 residues. CDR1 and CDR2 (germline): ENHRY, SYGVKD. V lost 0 bases and J 1 base, leaving 13 bases between the germline ends. CDR3 DNA: TGTGCCATCAGTGAGTCGAACTCAGGACTTTCCTACGAGCAGTACTTC. Protein product: CAISESNSGLSYEQYF.

This clonotype was detected a few times. The chain is built from TRBV20-1 and TRBJ1-1; D not resolved. The CDR3 totals 11 residues. CDR1 and CDR2 from the germline V gene are DFQATT and SNEGSKA (reference sequence). Trimming took 6 bases from V and 3 from J, leaving 8 bases between them. The CDR3 spells CSARTYTEAFF. The CDR3 nucleotides read TGCAGTGCCCGAACGTACACTGAAGCTTTCTTT.

The chain is built from TRBV10-3 and TRBJ2-3, with 12 bases aligning to TRBD2. J lost 6 bases, V lost 2 bases, and 3 bases had no gene match. Germline CDR1 ENHRY, CDR2 SYGVKD. The CDR3 length is 15 residues. CDR3 bases: TGTGCCATCAGTGAGCGGGGGACTAGCGGGGATACGCAGTATTTT. Protein sequence: CAISERGTSGDTQYF.

The J gene is TRBJ2-5, the V gene TRBV20-1; TRBD1 matches 9 bases. J was trimmed by 5 bases and V by 5 bases; bases with no gene match: 12. CDR1 and CDR2 (germline): DFQATT, SNEGSKA (reference sequence). This CDR3 region has 15 residues. CDR3 DNA: TGCAGTGCTGCTGCCGGGACAGGGTTTTCGGAGACCCAGTACTTC. This sequence encodes CSAAAGTGFSETQYF.

This chain joins TRBV7-9 and TRBJ2-7; D is possibly TRBD1 or TRBD2 (5 bases each). The germline V and J ends were trimmed by 5 bases and 2 bases, with 19 bases remaining between them. Per the germline V gene, CDR1 is SEHNR and CDR2 is FQNEAQ (reference sequence). CDR3 length: 16 residues. The CDR3, as DNA: TGTGCCAGCAGCAAAGAGGGGCTGGTGCTAACCTACGAGCAGTACTTC. It specifies CASSKEGLVLTYEQYF.

This clonotype was counted a few times. The rearrangement uses TRBV6-1 and TRBJ2-3; 9 bases are a match to TRBD1. The CDR3 runs to 14 residues. CDR1 MNHNS and CDR2 SASEGT come from the germline V gene. Trimming removed 8 bases from V and 7 bases from J; junction bases left unmatched: 10. The CDR3 here is CASEPGQGFYTQYF. CDR3 bases: TGTGCCAGCGAACCGGGACAGGGATTTTATACGCAGTATTTT.